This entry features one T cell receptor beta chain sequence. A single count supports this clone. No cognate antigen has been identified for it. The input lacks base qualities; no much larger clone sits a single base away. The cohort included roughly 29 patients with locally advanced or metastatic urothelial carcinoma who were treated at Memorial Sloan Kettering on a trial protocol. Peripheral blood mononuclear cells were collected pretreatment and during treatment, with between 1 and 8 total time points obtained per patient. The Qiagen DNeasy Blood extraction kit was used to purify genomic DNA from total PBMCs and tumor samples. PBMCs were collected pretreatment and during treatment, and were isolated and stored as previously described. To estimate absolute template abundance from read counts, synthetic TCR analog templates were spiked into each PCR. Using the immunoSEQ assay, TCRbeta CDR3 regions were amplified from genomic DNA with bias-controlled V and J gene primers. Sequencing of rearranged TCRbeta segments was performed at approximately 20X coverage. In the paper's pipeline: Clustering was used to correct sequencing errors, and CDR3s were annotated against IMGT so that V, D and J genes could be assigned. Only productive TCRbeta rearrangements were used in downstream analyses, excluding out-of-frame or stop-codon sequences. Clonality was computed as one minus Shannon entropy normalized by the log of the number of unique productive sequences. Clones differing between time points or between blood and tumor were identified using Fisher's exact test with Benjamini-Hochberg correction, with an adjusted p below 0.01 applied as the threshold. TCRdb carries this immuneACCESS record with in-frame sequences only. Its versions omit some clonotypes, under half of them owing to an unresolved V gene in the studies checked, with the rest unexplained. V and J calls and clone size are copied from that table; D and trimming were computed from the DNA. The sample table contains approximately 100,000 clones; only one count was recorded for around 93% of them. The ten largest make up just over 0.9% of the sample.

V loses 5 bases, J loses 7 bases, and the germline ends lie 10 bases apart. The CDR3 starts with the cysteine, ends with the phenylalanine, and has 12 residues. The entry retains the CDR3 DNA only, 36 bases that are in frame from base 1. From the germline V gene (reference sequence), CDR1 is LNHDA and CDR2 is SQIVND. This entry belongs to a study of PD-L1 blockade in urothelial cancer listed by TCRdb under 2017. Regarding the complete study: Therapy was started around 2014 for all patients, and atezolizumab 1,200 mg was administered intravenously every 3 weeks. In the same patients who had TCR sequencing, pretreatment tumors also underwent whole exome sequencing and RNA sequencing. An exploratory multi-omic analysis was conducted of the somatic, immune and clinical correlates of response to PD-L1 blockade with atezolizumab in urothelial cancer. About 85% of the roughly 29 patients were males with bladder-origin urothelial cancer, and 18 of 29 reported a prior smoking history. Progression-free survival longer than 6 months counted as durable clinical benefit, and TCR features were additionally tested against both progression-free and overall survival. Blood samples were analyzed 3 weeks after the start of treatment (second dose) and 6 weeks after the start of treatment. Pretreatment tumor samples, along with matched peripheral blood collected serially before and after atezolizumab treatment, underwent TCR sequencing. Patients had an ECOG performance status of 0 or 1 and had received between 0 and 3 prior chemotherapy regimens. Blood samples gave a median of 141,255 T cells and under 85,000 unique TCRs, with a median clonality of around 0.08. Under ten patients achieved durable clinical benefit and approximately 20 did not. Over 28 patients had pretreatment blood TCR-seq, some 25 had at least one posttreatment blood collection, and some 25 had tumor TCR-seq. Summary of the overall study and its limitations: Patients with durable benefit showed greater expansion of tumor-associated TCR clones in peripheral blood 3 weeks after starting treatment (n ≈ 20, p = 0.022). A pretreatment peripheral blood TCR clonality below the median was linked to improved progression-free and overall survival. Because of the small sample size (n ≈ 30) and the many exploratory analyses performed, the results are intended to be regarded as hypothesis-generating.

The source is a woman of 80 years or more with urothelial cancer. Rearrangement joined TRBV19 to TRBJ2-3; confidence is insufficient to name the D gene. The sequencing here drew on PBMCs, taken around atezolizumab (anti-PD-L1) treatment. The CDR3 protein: CASSSRSYTQYF. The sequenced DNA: TGTGCCAGTAGTTCCAGGTCGTATACGCAGTATTTT.